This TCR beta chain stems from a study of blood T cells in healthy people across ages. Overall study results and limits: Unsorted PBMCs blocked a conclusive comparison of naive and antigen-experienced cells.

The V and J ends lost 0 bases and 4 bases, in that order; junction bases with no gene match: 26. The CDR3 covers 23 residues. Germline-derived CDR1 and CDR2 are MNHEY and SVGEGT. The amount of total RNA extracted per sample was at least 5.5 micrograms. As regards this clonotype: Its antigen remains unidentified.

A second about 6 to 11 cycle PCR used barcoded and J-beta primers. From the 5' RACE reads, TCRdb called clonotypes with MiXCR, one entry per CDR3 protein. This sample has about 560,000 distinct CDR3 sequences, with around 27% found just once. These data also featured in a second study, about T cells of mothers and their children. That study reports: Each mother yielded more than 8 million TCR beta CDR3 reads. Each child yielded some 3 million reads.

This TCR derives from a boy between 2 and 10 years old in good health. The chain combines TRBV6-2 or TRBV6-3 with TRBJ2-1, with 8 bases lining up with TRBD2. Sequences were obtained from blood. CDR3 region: CASSYSSFGTWRLAGALYNEQFF. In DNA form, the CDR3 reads TGTGCCAGCAGTTACTCGAGCTTTGGGACATGGAGGCTAGCGGGTGCCTTATACAATGAGCAGTTCTTC.